This TCR beta chain stems from a study of beta chain features in type 1 diabetes listed by TCRdb under 2018. Regarding the complete study: Mean age, gender distribution, total cell number and subset yield were not different between patients and healthy donors. A total of 90 million to 120 million sorted cells were examined across all samples, and a strong correlation was observed between cell number per subset and RNA yield. In the study, recently diagnosed type 1 diabetes patients and matched healthy donors were compared on the TCRB repertoires of their sorted circulating CD4+ T cell subsets. Naive and central memory subsets were obtained from all 30 or so donors, but regulatory and stem cell-like memory subsets were isolated from only 8 patients and roughly 8 healthy donors.

Study-wide findings and limitations: Naive, central memory and regulatory TCRB repertoires appeared to be more similar among patients than among healthy donors. Shorter templates might be favored by PCR, yet because patient and control samples were amplified and corrected together, any such skew would affect both groups equally. Type 1 diabetes patients showed a moderate but significant shortening of TCRB CDR3 length in all four CD4+ subsets. Fewer insertions and more nucleotide deletions at VDJ recombination sites were observed in patients with type 1 diabetes, implying thymic rearrangement abnormalities. Because the HLA sub-analyses included only small numbers of individuals, any influence of HLA type on TCRB rearrangement was left unresolved. Because cDNA rather than genomic DNA was sequenced, highly expressing activated cells could have been over-represented, although no difference in activation and CD3 levels was found between groups.

This clone was detected a few times. Its antigen remains unidentified. No base qualities exist here, and no much larger clone lies one base off it. The entire amount of isolated RNA was reverse transcribed using the High Capacity cDNA Reverse Transcription Kit, so the sequenced TCRB transcripts were expressed ones. Deep immunoSEQ sequencing was applied to naive, central memory and regulatory T cell samples, giving an average of about 3.6 million total reads per sample. Sorted cells were lysed in RLT buffer and RNA was extracted with DNase-treated RNeasy Micro or Mini kits, depending on cell number. Each cell subset was processed on its own to prevent cross-contamination, while patient and healthy donor samples were processed together. The immunoSEQ multiplex PCR was used to amplify TCRB sequences from cDNA, generating 87-bp fragments that spanned the CDR3 region. Sequencing of the amplicons was performed on the Illumina HiSeq platform. The authors' analysis ran thus. Synthetic template baselines were used to correct PCR bias computationally, reads within Hamming distance 2 were collapsed together, and singletons that could not be merged were discarded. By aligning reads against IMGT, V, D and J genes, CDR3 length, and insertions or deletions at six rearrangement sites were assigned. Clonotype counts were normalized to sorted cell number within each subset before computing true diversity and Gini coefficients with the tcR R package. Repertoire sharing was quantified using the overlap coefficient calculated on TCRB nucleotide sequences. Out-of-frame TCRB sequences from naive cells were analyzed to stand in for the pre-selection repertoire. In TCRdb, the immuneACCESS table is reduced to in-frame sequences with V and J assigned. These tables do not hold every clone; where another copy was compared, an unresolved V gene accounts for under half, and the others remain unexplained. The V and J calls and the clone size are those of that table, but D and trimming were determined from the DNA. The sample contains hundreds of thousands of clones, approximately 16% of them found a single time. The ten largest account for 0.015% of the sample.

The CDR3 holds 14 amino acids from the cysteine to the phenylalanine. The DNA shown is the 42-base CDR3, in frame from base 1. Trimming leaves V shorter by 4 bases and J shorter by 7 bases, with the junction holding 2 bases beyond the gene matches. According to the germline V gene (reference sequence), CDR1 reads SGHNT and CDR2 reads YYREEE. Each donor gave one peripheral blood draw, averaging about 120 mL, which was collected into heparinised tubes. A BD FACSAria II was used to sort naive, central memory, regulatory and stem cell-like memory CD4+ T cells with a panel that included CD45RO, CCR7, CD25, CD127, CD95 and CD27. Purity was above 95% for every sorted population. PBMCs were separated immediately by Lymphoprep density gradient centrifugation and were stained directly, without being cultured. So that batch effects would be minimized, each experiment stained and sorted samples in pairs, pairing one healthy donor with one patient.

The source is a man between 18 and 35 years old with type 1 diabetes. The sequence links TRBV5-4 to TRBJ2-4, with 13 bases matching TRBD2. Material: naive CD4+ T cells from blood. In light of the paper, this sample's cell subset or site label describes: true naive CD4+ T cells. The DNA reads TGTGCCAGCAGCGCGGGACTAGCGGGGAACATTCAGTACTTC. Translated, this is CASSAGLAGNIQYF. Beyond the CDR3, the reference TRBV5-4 and TRBJ2-4 genes provide the residues; the full variable domain reads: ETGVTQSPTHLIKTRGQQVTLRCSSQSGHNTVSWYQQALGQGPQFIFQYYREEENGRGNFPPRFSGLQFPNYSSELNVNALELDDSALYLCASSAGLAGNIQYFGAGTRLSVL.